Listed below are T cell receptor beta chains from one sample, sequenced in a study of CD8 T cell repertoires and HIV-1 epitope variants. Sequenced by immunoSEQ multiplex PCR; TCRdb stores in-frame clones only, minus some. Among more than 85,000 clones listed, around 67% were seen once. Input material: uncultured baseline CD8+ T cells from peripheral blood mononuclear cells (PBMCs). These receptors were collected from a male donor with HIV. Both conserved end residues are part of each CDR3.

TRBV4-1	CASSQGLNLAKNIQYF
TRBV5-1	CASSLAGDTVVHEQYF
TRBV7-2	CASRERPDRNIQYF
TRBV5-1	CASSLGGVNFGNTIYF
TRBV5-4	CASSFLTPQETQYF
TRBV5-6	CASSLQGSGTEAFF
TRBV19	CASSIGQGNEQYF
TRBV2	CASRTGTAQQFF
TRBV28	CASSPEAGVSEQYF
TRBV4-1	CASSLPGWGESDTQYF
TRBV5-1	CASSLESDTQYF
TRBV28	CASSEYGPGQGRGGANVLTF
TRBV25-1	CASSGQQGRNEQFF
TRBV2	CASVLNPQGYEQYF
TRBV7-9	CASSFVSDEQYF
TRBV28	CASSSPDRDSF
TRBV2	CASSEVRQASGELFF
TRBV7-9	CASSVTGGVGYEQYF
TRBV6-1	CASSADGGGQANTEAFF
TRBV7-2	CASSPAGTGINQPQHF
TRBV6-1	CASSEARQGFYEQYF
TRBV28	CASSTPPGNTGELFF
TRBV27	CATRDTDYEQYF
TRBV19	CASSRDRGLRTYNEQFF
TRBV29-1	CSVEGSSYEQYF
TRBV7-8	CASSLFGWEGRSNQPQHF
TRBV5-1	CASSYLRQGFIGEQYF
TRBV9	CASSPIGETQYF
TRBV11-2	CASSPRFGDEQYF
TRBV5-1	CASSLASGGPRTYNEQFF
TRBV28	CASRTGASYEQYF
TRBV6-1	CASSWFRSDQPQHF